The clone carrying this T cell receptor (beta chain) was found once. Its antigen is still unknown. The CDR3 runs 10 residues. The V end lost 2 bases, the J end lost 16 bases, and 12 bases lay between the germline ends. CDR1 and CDR2 from the germline V gene are DFQATT and SNEGSKA (reference sequence). Deep was the level at which the assay was run. The data were produced by immunoSEQ multiplex PCR, yet TCRdb's version contains in-frame clones alone and is incomplete. The sample consists of approximately 2,300,000 clones, 80% to 95% of them appearing once. This sample is drawn from a study of shared clonotypes between healthy human individuals. Donors were healthy HIV-negative adults without recently reported acute infections or vaccinations. Division of CD4+ cells produced a CD45RA+ naive subset and a CD45RA-negative memory subset. General study points: All-four-donor shared clonotypes had higher generation probabilities than non-shared clonotypes did.

The chain uses TRBV20-1 and TRBJ1-5; weak D call: TRBD1 (6 bases). The source is a man between 18 and 35 years old in good health. Some clones in this sample may be carry-over from other donors' samples. Material: naive CD4+ T cells from PBMCs. Documented subset: CD45RA+ positively selected. For the CDR3, the DNA is TGCAGTGCTAGAAGTGGGGACACTCATTTT. This sequence encodes CSARSGDTHF.